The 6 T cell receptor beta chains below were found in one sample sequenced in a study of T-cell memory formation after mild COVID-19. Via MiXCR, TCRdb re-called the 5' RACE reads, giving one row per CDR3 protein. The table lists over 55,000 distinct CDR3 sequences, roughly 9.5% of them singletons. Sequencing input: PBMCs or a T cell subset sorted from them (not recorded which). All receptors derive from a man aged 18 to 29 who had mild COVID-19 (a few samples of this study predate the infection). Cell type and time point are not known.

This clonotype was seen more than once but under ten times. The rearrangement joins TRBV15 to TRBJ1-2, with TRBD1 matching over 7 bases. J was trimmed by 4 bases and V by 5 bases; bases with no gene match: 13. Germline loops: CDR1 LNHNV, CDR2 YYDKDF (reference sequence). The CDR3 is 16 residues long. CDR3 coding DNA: TGTGCCACCAGCCCCGGTAGGGACAGACTATTCTATGGCTACACCTTC. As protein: CATSPGRDRLFYGYTF.

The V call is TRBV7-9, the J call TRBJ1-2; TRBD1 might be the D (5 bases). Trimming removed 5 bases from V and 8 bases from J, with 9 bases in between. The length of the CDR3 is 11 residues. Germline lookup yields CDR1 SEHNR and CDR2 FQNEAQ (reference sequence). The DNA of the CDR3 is TGTGCCAGCAGCCGGAACAGGGGCTACACCTTC. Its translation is CASSRNRGYTF. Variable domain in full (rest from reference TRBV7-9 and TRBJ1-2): DTGVSQNPRHKITKRGQNVTFRCDPISEHNRLYWYRQTLGQGPEFLTYFQNEAQLEKSRLLSDRFSAERPKGSFSTLEIQRTEQGDSAMYLCASSRNRGYTFGSGTRLTVV.

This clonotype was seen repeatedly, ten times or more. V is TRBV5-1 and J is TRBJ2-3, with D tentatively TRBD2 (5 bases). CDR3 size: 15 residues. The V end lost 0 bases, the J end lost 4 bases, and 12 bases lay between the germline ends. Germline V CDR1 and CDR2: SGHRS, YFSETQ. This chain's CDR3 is CASSLAGSAPDTQYF. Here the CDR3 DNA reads TGCGCCAGCAGCTTGGCGGGGTCAGCCCCAGATACGCAGTATTTT.

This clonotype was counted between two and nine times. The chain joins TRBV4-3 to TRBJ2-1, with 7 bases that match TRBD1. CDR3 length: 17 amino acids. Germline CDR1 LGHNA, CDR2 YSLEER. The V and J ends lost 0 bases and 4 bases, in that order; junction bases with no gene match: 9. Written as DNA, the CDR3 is TGCGCCAGCAGCCAAGATTTACCGGGGACAGTGTACAATGAGCAGTTCTTC. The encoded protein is CASSQDLPGTVYNEQFF.

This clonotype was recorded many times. This CDR3 is CASSPLSGVSDTQYF. The DNA of the CDR3 is TGTGCCAGCTCACCCTTGAGCGGGGTGTCAGATACGCAGTATTTT. This chain connects TRBV18 to TRBJ2-3; TRBD2 agrees at 7 bases. The V gene's germline CDR1 is KGHSH and CDR2 LQKENI. Trimming cost V 3 bases and J 4 bases; bases outside gene matches: 7. The CDR3 loop spans 15 amino acids.

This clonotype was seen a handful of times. The CDR3 is CASSFEYTGELFF. The CDR3 region has the DNA TGCGCCAGCAGCTTCGAATACACCGGGGAGCTGTTTTTT. The genes are TRBV5-1 and TRBJ2-2; the D is unclear. V lost 2 bases and J lost 3, with 5 bases in between. This CDR3 is 13 amino acids long. The V gene's germline CDR1 is SGHRS and CDR2 YFSETQ.